These T cell receptor beta chains were read from a single sample in a study of radiation and T cells in renal cell carcinoma. The table came from immunoSEQ multiplex PCR; TCRdb's copy has only in-frame clones and leaves some out. Here the sample spans around 26,000 clones, approximately 81% being singletons. The specimen was blood, collected from a patient whose treatment included radiotherapy and nephrectomy. These receptors came from a man in his fifties or sixties with renal cell carcinoma. Each CDR3 is given with its conserved first and last residue.

V	J	CDR3
TRBV7-9	TRBJ2-1	CASSSIAGGPVGNEQFF
TRBV10-1	TRBJ2-3	CASSDPSGTDTQYF
TRBV7-2	TRBJ2-7	CASSPHRDYEQYF
TRBV7-2	TRBJ1-6	CASSLGTDNSPLHF
TRBV18	TRBJ2-1	CASSPQMGAGVSYNEQFF
TRBV30	TRBJ2-1	CAGVHNEQFF
TRBV9	TRBJ2-5	CASSVASGLAGGPQTQETQYF
TRBV7-8	TRBJ2-3	CASSAGLAGAGDTQYF
TRBV5-4	TRBJ2-1	CASSTSGRGDEQFF
TRBV6-5	TRBJ2-7	CASSYSGTSYEQYF
TRBV9	TRBJ2-5	CASSVLAGGYQETQYF
TRBV6-1	TRBJ1-1	CASNQQGRAEAFF
TRBV15	TRBJ1-1	CATSREGGGRGFTEAFF
TRBV9	TRBJ2-3	CASSVGSWSTDTQYF
TRBV23-1	TRBJ2-1	CASSQRVTSGRAYNEQFF
TRBV5-1	TRBJ2-1	CASSIAGTSGDEQFF
TRBV19	TRBJ1-1	CASSLLAGQGVNTEAFF
TRBV29-1	TRBJ2-7	CSVEGETETYEQYF
TRBV27	TRBJ2-5	CASTFKEGETQYF
TRBV5-1	TRBJ2-5	CASSLLVAQETQYF
TRBV27	TRBJ2-7	CASMRRTGLYEQYF
TRBV7-6	TRBJ2-2	CASSPQGGANTGELFF
TRBV5-1	TRBJ2-1	CASSFGSPDSTLTYNEQFF
TRBV2	TRBJ2-7	CASSEARYEQYF
TRBV15	TRBJ2-5	CATSRQGGETQYF
TRBV30	TRBJ2-7	CAWSPDLKSRYF
TRBV18	TRBJ1-6	CASSPGQVNSPLHF
TRBV7-8	TRBJ2-1	CASSSTGAGYPYNEQFF
TRBV5-1	TRBJ1-2	CASSQQTGQLYGYTF
TRBV19	TRBJ2-7	CASRTTDFSGEQYF
TRBV15	TRBJ2-1	CATSSPGQGRERPGQQFF